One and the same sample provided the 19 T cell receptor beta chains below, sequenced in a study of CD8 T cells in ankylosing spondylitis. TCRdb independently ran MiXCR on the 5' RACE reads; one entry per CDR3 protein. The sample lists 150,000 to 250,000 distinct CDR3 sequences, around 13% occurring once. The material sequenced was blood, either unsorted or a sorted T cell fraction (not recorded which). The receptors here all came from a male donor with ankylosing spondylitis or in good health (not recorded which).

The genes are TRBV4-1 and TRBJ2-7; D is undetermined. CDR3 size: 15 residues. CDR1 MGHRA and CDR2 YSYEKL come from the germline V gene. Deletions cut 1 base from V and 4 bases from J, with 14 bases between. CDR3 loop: CASSQASSVEYEQYF. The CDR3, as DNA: TGCGCCAGCAGCCAAGCATCCAGCGTAGAGTACGAGCAGTACTTC.

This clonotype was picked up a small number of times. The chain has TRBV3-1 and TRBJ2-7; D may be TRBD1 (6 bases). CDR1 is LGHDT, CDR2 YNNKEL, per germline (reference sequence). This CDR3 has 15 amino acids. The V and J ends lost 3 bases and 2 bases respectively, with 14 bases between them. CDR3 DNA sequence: TGTGCCAGCAGCCATCCGAGGGGGACCACCTACGAGCAGTACTTC. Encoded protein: CASSHPRGTTYEQYF.

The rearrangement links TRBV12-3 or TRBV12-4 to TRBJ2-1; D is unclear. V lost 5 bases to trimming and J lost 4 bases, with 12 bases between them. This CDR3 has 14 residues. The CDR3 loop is CASSVPDRYNEQFF. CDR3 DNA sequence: TGTGCCAGCAGTGTACCAGACCGTTACAATGAGCAGTTCTTC.

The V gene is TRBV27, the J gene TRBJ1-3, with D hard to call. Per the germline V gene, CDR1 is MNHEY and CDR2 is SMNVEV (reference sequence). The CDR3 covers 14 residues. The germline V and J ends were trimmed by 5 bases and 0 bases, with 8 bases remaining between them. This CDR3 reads CASSPTLSGNTIYF. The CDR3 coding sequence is TGTGCCAGCAGTCCAACACTCTCTGGAAACACCATATATTTT.

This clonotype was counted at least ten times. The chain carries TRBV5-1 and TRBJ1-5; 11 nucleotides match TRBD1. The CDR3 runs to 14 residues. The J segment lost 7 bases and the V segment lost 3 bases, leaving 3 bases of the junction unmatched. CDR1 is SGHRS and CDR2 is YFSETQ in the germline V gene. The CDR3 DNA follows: TGCGCCAGCAGCTCGGGACAGGGGGAACAGCCCCAGCATTTT. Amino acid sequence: CASSSGQGEQPQHF.

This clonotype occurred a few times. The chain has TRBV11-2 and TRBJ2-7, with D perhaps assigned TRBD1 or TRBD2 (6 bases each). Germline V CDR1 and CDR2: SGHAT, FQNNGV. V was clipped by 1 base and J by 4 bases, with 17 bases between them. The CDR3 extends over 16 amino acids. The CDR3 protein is CASSLGSPGAGYEQYF. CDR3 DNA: TGTGCCAGCAGCTTAGGTTCGCCAGGGGCGGGATACGAGCAGTACTTC.

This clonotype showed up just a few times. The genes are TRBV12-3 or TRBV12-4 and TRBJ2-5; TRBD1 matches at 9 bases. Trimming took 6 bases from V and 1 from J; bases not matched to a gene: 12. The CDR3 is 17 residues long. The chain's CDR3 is CASSTGLGGQGQETQYF. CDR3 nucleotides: TGTGCCAGCAGCACGGGGTTGGGGGGACAGGGCCAAGAGACCCAGTACTTC.

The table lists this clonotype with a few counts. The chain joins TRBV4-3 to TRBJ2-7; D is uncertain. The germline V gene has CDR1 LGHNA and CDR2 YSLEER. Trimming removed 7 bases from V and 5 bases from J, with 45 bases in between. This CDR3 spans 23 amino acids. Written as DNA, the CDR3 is TGCGCCAGCAACCACTTCCGCTGTCAAGTCCAGTTCTACGGGCTCTCGGAGAATGACGAGCAGTACTTC. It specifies CASNHFRCQVQFYGLSENDEQYF.

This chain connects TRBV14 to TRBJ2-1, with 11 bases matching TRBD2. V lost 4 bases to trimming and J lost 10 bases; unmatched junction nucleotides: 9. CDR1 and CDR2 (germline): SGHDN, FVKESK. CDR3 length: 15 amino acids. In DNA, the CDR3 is TGTGCCAGCAGCCCTACCACTAGCGGGAGATCAGAGCAGTTCTTC. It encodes CASSPTTSGRSEQFF.

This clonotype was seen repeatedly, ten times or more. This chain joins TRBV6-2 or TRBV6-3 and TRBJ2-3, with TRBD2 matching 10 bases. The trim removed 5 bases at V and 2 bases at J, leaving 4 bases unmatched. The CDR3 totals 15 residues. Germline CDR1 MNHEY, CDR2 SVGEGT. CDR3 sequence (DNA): TGTGCCAGCAGTAGCGGGAGGGCCCACACAGATACGCAGTATTTT. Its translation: CASSSGRAHTDTQYF.

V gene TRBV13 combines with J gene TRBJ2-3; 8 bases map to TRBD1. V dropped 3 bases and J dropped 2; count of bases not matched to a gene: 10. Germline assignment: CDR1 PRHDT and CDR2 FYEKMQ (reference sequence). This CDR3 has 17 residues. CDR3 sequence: CASSFRQDRGFTDTQYF. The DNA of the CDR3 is TGTGCCAGCAGCTTCCGACAAGACAGGGGATTCACAGATACGCAGTATTTT.

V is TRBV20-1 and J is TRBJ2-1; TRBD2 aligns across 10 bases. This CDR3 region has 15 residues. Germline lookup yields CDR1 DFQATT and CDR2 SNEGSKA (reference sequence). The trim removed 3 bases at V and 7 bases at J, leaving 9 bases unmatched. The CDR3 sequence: CSASPLAGQDNEQFF. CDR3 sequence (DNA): TGCAGTGCTAGCCCACTAGCGGGACAGGATAATGAGCAGTTCTTC.

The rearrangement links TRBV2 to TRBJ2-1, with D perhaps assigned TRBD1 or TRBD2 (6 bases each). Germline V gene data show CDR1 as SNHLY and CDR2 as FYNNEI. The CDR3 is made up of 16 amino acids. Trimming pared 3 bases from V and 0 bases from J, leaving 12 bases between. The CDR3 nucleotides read TGTGCCAGCAGTGACCCCGGGGGCAGCTCCTACAATGAGCAGTTCTTC. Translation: CASSDPGGSSYNEQFF.

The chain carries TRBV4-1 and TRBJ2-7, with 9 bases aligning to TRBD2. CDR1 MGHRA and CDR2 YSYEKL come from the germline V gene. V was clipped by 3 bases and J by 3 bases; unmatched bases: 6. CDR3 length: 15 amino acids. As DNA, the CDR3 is TGCGCCAGCAGCCAGCCCGGGACTAGCTTCTACGAGCAGTACTTC. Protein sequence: CASSQPGTSFYEQYF.

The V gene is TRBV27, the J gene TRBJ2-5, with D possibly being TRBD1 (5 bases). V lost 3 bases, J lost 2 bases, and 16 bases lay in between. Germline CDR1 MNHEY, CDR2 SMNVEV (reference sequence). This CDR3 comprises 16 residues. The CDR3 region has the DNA TGTGCCAGCAGTTTGGGCAGGGCCCTGGGACAAGAGACCCAGTACTTC. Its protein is CASSLGRALGQETQYF.

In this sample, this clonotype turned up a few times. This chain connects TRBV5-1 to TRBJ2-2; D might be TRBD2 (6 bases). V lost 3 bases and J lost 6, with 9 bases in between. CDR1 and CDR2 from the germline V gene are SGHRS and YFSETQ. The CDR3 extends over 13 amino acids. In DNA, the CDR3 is TGCGCCAGCAGCTGGGAGGACTCCGGGGAGCTGTTTTTT. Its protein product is CASSWEDSGELFF.

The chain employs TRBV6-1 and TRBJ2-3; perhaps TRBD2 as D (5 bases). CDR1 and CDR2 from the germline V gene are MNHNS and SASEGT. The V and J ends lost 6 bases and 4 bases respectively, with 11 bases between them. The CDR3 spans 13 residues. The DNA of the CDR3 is TGTGCCAGCAGCCTACTAGTTTCAGATACGCAGTATTTT. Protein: CASSLLVSDTQYF.

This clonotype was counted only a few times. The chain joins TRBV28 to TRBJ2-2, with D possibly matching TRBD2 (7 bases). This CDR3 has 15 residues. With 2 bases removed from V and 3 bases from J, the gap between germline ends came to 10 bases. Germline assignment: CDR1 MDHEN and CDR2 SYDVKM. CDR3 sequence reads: CASSLRGGHTGELFF. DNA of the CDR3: TGTGCCAGCAGTTTAAGGGGGGGGCACACCGGGGAGCTGTTTTTT.

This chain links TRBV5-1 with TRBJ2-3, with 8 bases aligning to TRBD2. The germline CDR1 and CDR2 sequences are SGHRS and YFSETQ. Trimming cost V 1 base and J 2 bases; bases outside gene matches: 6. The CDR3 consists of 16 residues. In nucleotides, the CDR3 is TGCGCCAGCAGCTTGTCCGGGGGGGTCCTCACAGATACGCAGTATTTT. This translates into CASSLSGGVLTDTQYF.